The 19 T cell receptor beta chains given below trace back to one sample, sequenced in a study of T cell changes during pregnancy in multiple sclerosis. Clones were sequenced by immunoSEQ multiplex PCR, and TCRdb holds only the in-frame ones, with some missing. This table holds 40,000 to 50,000 clones, 93% found once. Specimen: CD8+ T cells from peripheral blood mononuclear cells, collected after pregnancy. The source is a female donor with multiple sclerosis, enrolled in a pregnancy study.

The chain links TRBV11-2 to TRBJ2-5; no reliable D call. The CDR3 runs 17 residues. V dropped 1 base and J dropped 2 bases, with 17 bases sitting between them. Germline values: CDR1 SGHAT, CDR2 FQNNGV. The CDR3 loop is CASSLGVRVVVQETQYF. The CDR3 region has the DNA TGTGCCAGCAGCTTAGGTGTCCGGGTCGTCGTACAAGAGACCCAGTACTTC.

The J gene is TRBJ2-2, the V gene TRBV7-2; D is unresolved. The CDR3 covers 12 residues. Looked up from germline, CDR1 is SGHTA and CDR2 is FQGNSA. The V end was cut by 3 bases, the J end by 6 bases, with 5 bases between. CDR3 DNA sequence: TGTGCCAGCAGCTTTATTTCCGGGGAGCTGTTTTTT. The encoded protein is CASSFISGELFF.

The chain is built from TRBV5-4 and TRBJ1-3; weak D call: TRBD1 (5 bases). Germline CDR1 is SGHNT and CDR2 is YYREEE (reference sequence). This CDR3 is 15 amino acids long. The V end was cut by 0 bases, the J end by 2 bases, with 9 bases between. The CDR3 DNA sequence: TGTGCCAGCAGCTTGGATCCAGGGACTGGAAACACCATATATTTT. Protein sequence: CASSLDPGTGNTIYF. Complete variable domain (other parts from reference TRBV5-4 and TRBJ1-3): ETGVTQSPTHLIKTRGQQVTLRCSSQSGHNTVSWYQQALGQGPQFIFQYYREEENGRGNFPPRFSGLQFPNYSSELNVNALELDDSALYLCASSLDPGTGNTIYFGEGSWLTVV.

The chain couples TRBV7-6 to TRBJ2-1; 16 bases fit TRBD2. The CDR3 is 17 amino acids. From germline, CDR1 is SGHVS and CDR2 FNYEAQ. The ends lost 5 bases at V and 2 bases at J; junction bases unmatched: 3. The DNA for the CDR3 is TGTGCCAGCAGCCCCGGGACTAGCGGGGGGGCCTACAATGAGCAGTTCTTC. Its protein is CASSPGTSGGAYNEQFF.

The chain is built from TRBV18 and TRBJ2-7, with TRBD2 as a possible D gene (6 bases). V was shortened by 6 bases and J by 7 bases, with 13 bases between the two germline ends. This CDR3 spans 12 amino acids. CDR1 and CDR2 from the germline V gene are KGHSH and LQKENI. The CDR3 protein is CASSPGGVEQYF. CDR3 sequence (DNA): TGTGCCAGCTCCCCCGGAGGGGTAGAGCAGTACTTC.

The CDR3 DNA reads as TGTGCCAGCACCCCTCCGACAGGGGGCCTTAAAAACATTCAGTACTTC. This gives the protein CASTPPTGGLKNIQYF. The V gene is TRBV7-9, the J gene TRBJ2-4, with TRBD1 matching 10 bases. V gave up 7 bases and J gave up 4 bases; unmatched junction bases: 10. The V gene's germline CDR1 is SEHNR and CDR2 FQNEAQ (reference sequence). This CDR3 contains 16 residues.

The rearrangement uses TRBV6-5 and TRBJ1-4, with D perhaps matching TRBD1 (6 bases). The CDR3 has 14 amino acids. The V gene lost 5 bases and the J gene lost 3 bases, with 10 bases spanning the gap. Germline V CDR1 and CDR2: MNHEY, SVGAGI. CDR3 protein: CASSRQVSNEKLFF. The DNA of the CDR3 is TGTGCCAGCAGTCGACAGGTCTCTAATGAAAAACTGTTTTTT.

This clone was recorded only once. The chain has TRBV6-1 and TRBJ1-3, with D possibly TRBD1 on 6 matching bases. Germline V lookup: CDR1 MNHNS, CDR2 SASEGT. The V gene lost 8 bases and the J gene lost 8 bases, with 16 bases spanning the gap. The CDR3 is made up of 13 amino acids. The CDR3 loop is CASCPKPGDTIYF. DNA of the CDR3: TGTGCCAGCTGCCCAAAGCCAGGGGACACCATATATTTT.

The genes are TRBV7-9 and TRBJ1-5, with a weak D call TRBD1 (5 bases). Deletions cut 5 bases from V and 0 bases from J, with 11 bases between. Germline V gives CDR1 SEHNR, CDR2 FQNEAQ (reference sequence). The CDR3 consists of 15 residues. The CDR3 spells CASSPTGISNQPQHF. For the CDR3, the DNA is TGTGCCAGCAGCCCTACAGGAATTAGCAATCAGCCCCAGCATTTT.

This chain connects TRBV7-9 to TRBJ2-7, with D possibly TRBD1 on 5 matching bases. Germline V CDR1 and CDR2: SEHNR, FQNEAQ (reference sequence). With 3 bases removed from V and 7 bases from J, the gap between germline ends came to 10 bases. CDR3 length: 12 residues. CDR3 sequence: CASSLGPQEQYF. CDR3 nucleotide sequence: TGTGCCAGCAGCTTGGGGCCGCAGGAGCAGTACTTC.

In its sample, this clone was seen once. This chain joins TRBV6-1 and TRBJ2-2; D uncertain. The V and J ends lost 6 bases and 5 bases respectively, with 7 bases between them. The germline V gene encodes CDR1 MNHNS and CDR2 SASEGT. The CDR3 contains 12 residues. DNA of the CDR3: TGTGCCAGCAGCCCCACTACCGGGGAGCTGTTTTTT. This codes for CASSPTTGELFF.

The CDR3 protein is CASSPTYQAGGSYNEQFF. The CDR3 DNA sequence: TGTGCCAGCAGCCCCACTTATCAAGCGGGAGGTTCCTACAATGAGCAGTTCTTC. The rearrangement uses TRBV9 and TRBJ2-1; 9 nucleotides line up with TRBD2. CDR1 is SGDLS and CDR2 is YYNGEE in the germline V gene. V shed 4 bases and J 1 base; nucleotides not matched to a gene: 12. CDR3 length: 18 amino acids.

This sequence joins TRBV27 and TRBJ2-7; D is undetermined. Trimming stripped 4 bases from V and 0 bases from J, with 4 bases between. The CDR3 totals 12 residues. Germline CDR1 is MNHEY and CDR2 is SMNVEV (reference sequence). CDR3 amino acids: CASSSFSYEQYF. The CDR3 coding sequence is TGTGCCAGCAGTTCATTCTCCTACGAGCAGTACTTC.

The rearrangement uses TRBV6-4 and TRBJ1-2; TRBD1 aligns across 7 bases. Germline assignment: CDR1 MRHNA and CDR2 SNTAGT. V lost 7 bases, J lost 3 bases, and 26 bases stayed unmatched. This CDR3 comprises 20 residues. CDR3 sequence (DNA): TGTGCCAGCACCCTGGGACAGCCCGTTTCGACGCAAACGGAACACTATGGCTACACCTTC. The encoded protein is CASTLGQPVSTQTEHYGYTF.

The chain recombines TRBV2 with TRBJ1-1; weak D call: TRBD1 (5 bases). The CDR3 contains 12 residues. Trimming removed 9 bases from V and 5 bases from J, with 13 bases in between. CDR1 and CDR2 from the germline V gene are SNHLY and FYNNEI. Written as DNA, the CDR3 is TGTGCCAGTCGGGGAGGGGTGACTGAAGCTTTCTTT. Protein sequence: CASRGGVTEAFF. The full variable domain, with the rest looked up from reference TRBV2 and TRBJ1-1, is EPEVTQTPSHQVTQMGQEVILRCVPISNHLYFYWYRQILGQKVEFLVSFYNNEISEKSEIFDDQFSVERPDGSNFTLKIRSTKLEDSAMYFCASRGGVTEAFFGQGTRLTVV.

This clone was detected only a few times. The genes are TRBV6-5 and TRBJ1-2; TRBD1 matches 8 bases. With V trimmed by 5 bases and J by 7 bases, 9 bases remained unmatched. The CDR3 consists of 14 residues. Germline CDR1 and CDR2: MNHEY and SVGAGI. In DNA form, the CDR3 reads TGTGCCAGCAGTGCCGGGACAGGTGAGGTTGGCTACACCTTC. It yields the protein CASSAGTGEVGYTF.

The rearrangement uses TRBV27 and TRBJ2-5; unclear D gene. V gave up 3 bases and J gave up 5 bases, with 4 bases separating them. CDR1 is MNHEY, CDR2 SMNVEV, per germline (reference sequence). This CDR3 is 11 amino acids long. CDR3 DNA: TGTGCCAGCAGTTTTCTGGAGACCCAGTACTTC. Its translation: CASSFLETQYF.

The CDR3 coding sequence is TGTGCCAGCAGTGACAGCAGATCCATGAACACTGAAGCTTTCTTT. This encodes CASSDSRSMNTEAFF. The chain employs TRBV28 and TRBJ1-1; the D gene is possibly TRBD1 (5 bases). The CDR3 length is 15 residues. Trimming left V 5 bases short and J 0 bases short, with 13 bases between. The germline V gene has CDR1 MDHEN and CDR2 SYDVKM.

The count of this clone is one. This chain uses TRBV9 with TRBJ2-7, with TRBD2 matching 8 bases. The V segment lost 0 bases and the J segment 6 bases; nucleotides outside the gene matches: 5. This CDR3 is 14 amino acids long. CDR1 and CDR2 from the germline V gene are SGDLS and YYNGEE. The CDR3 DNA follows: TGTGCCAGCAGCGTAGGAAGCGGGAGTGTCGAGCAGTACTTC. Its protein is CASSVGSGSVEQYF.